This is a list of T cell receptor beta chains from one sample in a study of cytomegalovirus exposure and HLA in healthy donors. Profiled with immunoSEQ multiplex PCR; TCRdb holds only in-frame clones, not every one. This sample has roughly 200,000 clones, with about 80% found just once. The material sequenced was PBMCs. The source of these receptors is a woman aged 35 to 49 in good health and CMV-seronegative. CDR3s include the opening cysteine and the closing phenylalanine or tryptophan. A D gene is named only where the DNA matches it firmly. Clone sizes are given selectively: once, few, many, or a class where the clone is expanded.

J | V | length | size | D | DNA | CDR3
TRBJ1-1 | TRBV6-6 | 14 | NA | TRBD1 | TGTGCCAGCAGGGAGACAGGGGGCTACACTGAAGCTTTCTTT | CASRETGGYTEAFF
TRBJ2-5 | TRBV7-2 | 15 | NA | NA | TGTGCCAGCAGCCTCCCGACTAGAGACCAAGAGACCCAGTACTTC | CASSLPTRDQETQYF
TRBJ1-2 | TRBV2 | 12 | NA | NA | TGTGCCAGCAAAGCGGGGGTCTATGGCTACACCTTC | CASKAGVYGYTF
TRBJ1-2 | TRBV7-9 | 15 | once | NA | TGTGCCAGCAGCTTAGGTGCAGGGGATATCTATGGCTACACCTTC | CASSLGAGDIYGYTF
TRBJ2-1 | TRBV29-1 | 15 | NA | NA | TGCAGCGTTGATTTGTTAGGGCGGGTTGAAAATGAGCAGTTCTTC | CSVDLLGRVENEQFF
TRBJ2-7 | TRBV4-3 | 15 | few | NA | TGCGCCAGCAGCCATGACCTGCGGGGCGTGGACGAGCAGTACTTC | CASSHDLRGVDEQYF
TRBJ1-4 | TRBV15 | 14 | NA | NA | TGTGCCACCAGCAGGAGGAGGTCTGGGGGGGAACTGTTTTTT | CATSRRRSGGELFF
TRBJ2-3 | TRBV15 | 16 | few | TRBD1 | TGTGCCACCAGCAGGACAGGGGGCCTTCGAACAGATACGCAGTATTTT | CATSRTGGLRTDTQYF
TRBJ2-5 | TRBV7-2 | 11 | NA | NA | TGTGCCAGCAGCCCTAAGAGGGCCCAGTACTTC | CASSPKRAQYF
TRBJ1-6 | TRBV19 | 16 | NA | NA | TGTGCCAGTAGTGACATTCTAAGCTCCTATAATTCACCCCTCCACTTT | CASSDILSSYNSPLHF
TRBJ2-1 | TRBV18 | 15 | NA | TRBD2 | TGTGCCAGCTCACCATCCCAGCGGGGAGTCAATGAGCAGTTCTTC | CASSPSQRGVNEQFF
TRBJ1-2 | TRBV19 | 14 | NA | TRBD1 | TGTGCCACCATGCAACACAGGGGCGACTATGGCTACACCTTC | CATMQHRGDYGYTF
TRBJ1-2 | TRBV28 | 14 | once | NA | TGTGCCAGCAGTCCCCCTCAGGGGAACTATGGCTACACCTTC | CASSPPQGNYGYTF
TRBJ1-6 | TRBV19 | 13 | NA | NA | TGTGCCAGTAGTATCCAGGTCAATTCACCCCTCCACTTT | CASSIQVNSPLHF
TRBJ1-1 | TRBV19 | 13 | once | NA | TGTGCCAGTAGTATTGAGGGTTACACTGAAGCTTTCTTT | CASSIEGYTEAFF
TRBJ2-1 | TRBV11-1 | 13 | few | NA | TGTGCCAGCAGCTTAGACAGATCCAATGAGCAGTTCTTC | CASSLDRSNEQFF
TRBJ2-2 | TRBV7-9 | 15 | NA | TRBD2 | TGTGCCCATGGGCGGGAGACAGCGAACACCGGGGAGCTGTTTTTT | CAHGRETANTGELFF
TRBJ1-2 | TRBV5-4 | 14 | NA | TRBD1 | TGTGCCAGCAGCTTCCCGGGACAGGAGGTTGGCTACACCTTC | CASSFPGQEVGYTF
TRBJ1-2 | TRBV29-1 | 14 | NA | NA | TGCAGCGTTGAGGAGGGGCCCCGGGGCTATGGCTACACCTTC | CSVEEGPRGYGYTF
TRBJ1-3 | TRBV4-1 | 16 | few | NA | TGCGCCAGCAGCCCCACAGTGGGAGTAGCTGGAAACACCATATATTTT | CASSPTVGVAGNTIYF